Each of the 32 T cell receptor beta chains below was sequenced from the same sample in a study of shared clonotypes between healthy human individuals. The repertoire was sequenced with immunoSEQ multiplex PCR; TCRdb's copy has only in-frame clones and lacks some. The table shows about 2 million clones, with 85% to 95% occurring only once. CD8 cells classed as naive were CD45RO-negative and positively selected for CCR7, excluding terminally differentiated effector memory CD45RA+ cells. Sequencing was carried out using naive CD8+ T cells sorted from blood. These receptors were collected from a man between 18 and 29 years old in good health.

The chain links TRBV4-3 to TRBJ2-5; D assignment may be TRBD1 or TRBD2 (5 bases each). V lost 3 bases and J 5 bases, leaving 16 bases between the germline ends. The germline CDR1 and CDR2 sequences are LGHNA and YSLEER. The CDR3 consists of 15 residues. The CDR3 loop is CASSQGPPPGETQYF. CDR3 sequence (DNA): TGCGCCAGCAGCCAGGGGCCCCCGCCGGGGGAGACCCAGTACTTC.

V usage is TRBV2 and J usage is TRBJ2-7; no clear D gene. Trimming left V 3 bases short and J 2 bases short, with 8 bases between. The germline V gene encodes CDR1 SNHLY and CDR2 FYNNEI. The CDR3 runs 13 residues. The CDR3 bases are TGTGCCAGCAGTGATAACCTAACCTACGAGCAGTACTTC. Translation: CASSDNLTYEQYF. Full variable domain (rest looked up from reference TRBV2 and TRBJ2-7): EPEVTQTPSHQVTQMGQEVILRCVPISNHLYFYWYRQILGQKVEFLVSFYNNEISEKSEIFDDQFSVERPDGSNFTLKIRSTKLEDSAMYFCASSDNLTYEQYFGPGTRLTVT.

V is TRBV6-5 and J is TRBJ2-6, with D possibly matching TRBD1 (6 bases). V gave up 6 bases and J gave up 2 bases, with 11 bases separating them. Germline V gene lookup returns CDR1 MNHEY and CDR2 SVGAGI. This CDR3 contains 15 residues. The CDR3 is CASSYTGPGANVLTF. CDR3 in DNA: TGTGCCAGCAGCTATACAGGGCCTGGGGCCAACGTCCTGACTTTC.

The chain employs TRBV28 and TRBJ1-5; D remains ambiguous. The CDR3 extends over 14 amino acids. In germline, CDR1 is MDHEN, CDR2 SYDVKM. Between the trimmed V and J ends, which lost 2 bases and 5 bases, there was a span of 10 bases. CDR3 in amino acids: CASSLGMVDQPQHF. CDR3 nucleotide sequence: TGTGCCAGCAGTTTAGGGATGGTCGATCAGCCCCAGCATTTT.

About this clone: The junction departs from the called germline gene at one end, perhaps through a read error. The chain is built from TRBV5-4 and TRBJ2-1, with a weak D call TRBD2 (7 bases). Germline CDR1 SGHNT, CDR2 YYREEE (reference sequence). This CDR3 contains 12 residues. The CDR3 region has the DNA TGTGCCAGCAGCCGTTTTGAAGGGGGGGAGGTCTTC. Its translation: CASSRFEGGEVF. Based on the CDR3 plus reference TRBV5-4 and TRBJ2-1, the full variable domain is ETGVTQSPTHLIKTRGQQVTLRCSSQSGHNTVSWYQQALGQGPQFIFQYYREEENGRGNFPPRFSGLQFPNYSSELNVNALELDDSALYLCASSRFEGGEVFGPGTRLTVL.

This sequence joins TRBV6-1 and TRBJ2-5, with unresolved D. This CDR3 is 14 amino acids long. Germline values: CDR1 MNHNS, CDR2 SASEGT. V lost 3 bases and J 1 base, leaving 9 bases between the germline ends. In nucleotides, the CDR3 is TGTGCCAGCAGTGATTGGGCAGGCCAAGAGACCCAGTACTTC. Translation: CASSDWAGQETQYF.

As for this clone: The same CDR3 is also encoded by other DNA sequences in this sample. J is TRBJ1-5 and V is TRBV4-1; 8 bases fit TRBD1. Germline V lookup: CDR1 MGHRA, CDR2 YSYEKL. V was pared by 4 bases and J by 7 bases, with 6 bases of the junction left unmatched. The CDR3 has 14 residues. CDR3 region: CASSPGQGGQPQHF. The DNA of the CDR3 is TGCGCCAGCAGCCCTGGACAGGGAGGCCAGCCCCAGCATTTT.

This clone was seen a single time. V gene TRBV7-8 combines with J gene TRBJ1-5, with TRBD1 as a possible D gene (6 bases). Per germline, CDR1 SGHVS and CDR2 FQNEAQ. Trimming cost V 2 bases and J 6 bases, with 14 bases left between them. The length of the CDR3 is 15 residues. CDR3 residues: CASSLLQGGGQPQHF. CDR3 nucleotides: TGTGCCAGCAGCTTATTACAGGGAGGCGGTCAGCCCCAGCATTTT.

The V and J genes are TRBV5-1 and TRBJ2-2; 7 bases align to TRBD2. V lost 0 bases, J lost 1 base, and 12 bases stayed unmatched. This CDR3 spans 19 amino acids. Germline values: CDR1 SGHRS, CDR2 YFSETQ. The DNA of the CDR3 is TGCGCCAGCAGCTTGGGGTCGGGAGGCCGACAGATGAACACCGGGGAGCTGTTTTTT. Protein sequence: CASSLGSGGRQMNTGELFF.

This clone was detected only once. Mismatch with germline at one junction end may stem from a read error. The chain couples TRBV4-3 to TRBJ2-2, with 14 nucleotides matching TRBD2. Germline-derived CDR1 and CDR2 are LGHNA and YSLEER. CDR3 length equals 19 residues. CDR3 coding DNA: TGCGCCAGCAGCCTAAATGGGACTAGCGGGAGTAGAAAGCACCGGGGAGCTGTTTTT. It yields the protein CASSLNGTSGSRKHRGAVF.

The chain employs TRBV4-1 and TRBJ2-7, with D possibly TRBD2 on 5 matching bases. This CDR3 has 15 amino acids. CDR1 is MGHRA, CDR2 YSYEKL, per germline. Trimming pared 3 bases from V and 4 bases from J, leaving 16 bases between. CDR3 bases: TGCGCCAGCAGCCAGCAAGGTATATCGGGGTACGAGCAGTACTTC. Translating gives CASSQQGISGYEQYF.

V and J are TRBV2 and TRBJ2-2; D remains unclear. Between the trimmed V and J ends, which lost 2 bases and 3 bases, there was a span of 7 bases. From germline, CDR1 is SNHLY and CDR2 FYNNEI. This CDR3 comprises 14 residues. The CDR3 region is CASSESSYTGELFF. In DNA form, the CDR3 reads TGTGCCAGCAGTGAAAGCAGTTACACCGGGGAGCTGTTTTTT.

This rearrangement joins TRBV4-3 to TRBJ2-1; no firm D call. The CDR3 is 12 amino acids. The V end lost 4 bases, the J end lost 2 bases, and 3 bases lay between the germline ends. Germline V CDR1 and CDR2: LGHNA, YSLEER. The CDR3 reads CASSLAYNEQFF. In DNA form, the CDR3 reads TGCGCCAGCAGCCTCGCCTACAATGAGCAGTTCTTC.

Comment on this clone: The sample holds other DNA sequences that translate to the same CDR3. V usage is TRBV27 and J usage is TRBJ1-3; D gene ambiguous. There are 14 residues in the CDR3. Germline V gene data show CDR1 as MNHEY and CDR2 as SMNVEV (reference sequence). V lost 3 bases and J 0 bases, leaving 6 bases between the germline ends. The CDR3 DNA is TGTGCCAGCAGTTTCTTGGGCTCTGGAAACACCATATATTTT. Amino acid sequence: CASSFLGSGNTIYF.

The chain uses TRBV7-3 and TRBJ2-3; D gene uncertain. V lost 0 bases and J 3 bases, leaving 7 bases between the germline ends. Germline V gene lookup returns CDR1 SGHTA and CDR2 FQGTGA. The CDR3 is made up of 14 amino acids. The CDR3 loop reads CASSLTGLTDTQYF. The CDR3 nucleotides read TGTGCCAGCAGCTTAACGGGTTTGACAGATACGCAGTATTTT.

The CDR3 loop is CASSYYPVGANVLTF. In DNA form, the CDR3 reads TGTGCCAGCAGCTACTATCCCGTTGGGGCCAACGTCCTGACTTTC. The chain joins TRBV9 to TRBJ2-6; D remains unclear. Germline V gene data show CDR1 as SGDLS and CDR2 as YYNGEE. This CDR3 has 15 residues. Trimming took 4 bases from V and 3 from J, leaving 11 bases between them.

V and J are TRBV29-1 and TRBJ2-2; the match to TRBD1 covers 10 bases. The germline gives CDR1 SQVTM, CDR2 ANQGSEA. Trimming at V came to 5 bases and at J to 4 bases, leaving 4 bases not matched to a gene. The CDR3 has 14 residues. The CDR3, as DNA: TGCAGCGTTTGGGACAGGGGTTTCACCGGGGAGCTGTTTTTT. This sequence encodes CSVWDRGFTGELFF.

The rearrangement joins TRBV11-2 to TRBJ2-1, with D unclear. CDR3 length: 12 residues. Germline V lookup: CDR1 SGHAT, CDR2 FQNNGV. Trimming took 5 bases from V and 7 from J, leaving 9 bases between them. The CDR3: CASSILPNEQFF. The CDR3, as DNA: TGTGCCAGCAGCATCCTACCTAATGAGCAGTTCTTC. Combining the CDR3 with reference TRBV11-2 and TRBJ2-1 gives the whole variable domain EAGVAQSPRYKIIEKRQSVAFWCNPISGHATLYWYQQILGQGPKLLIQFQNNGVVDDSQLPKDRFSAERLKGVDSTLKIQPAKLEDSAVYLCASSILPNEQFFGPGTRLTVL.

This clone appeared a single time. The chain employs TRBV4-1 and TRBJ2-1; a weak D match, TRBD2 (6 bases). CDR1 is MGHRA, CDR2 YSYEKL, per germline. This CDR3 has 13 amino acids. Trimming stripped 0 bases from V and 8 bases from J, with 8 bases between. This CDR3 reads CASSQDGGDEQFF. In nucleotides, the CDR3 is TGCGCCAGCAGCCAAGATGGAGGGGATGAGCAGTTCTTC.

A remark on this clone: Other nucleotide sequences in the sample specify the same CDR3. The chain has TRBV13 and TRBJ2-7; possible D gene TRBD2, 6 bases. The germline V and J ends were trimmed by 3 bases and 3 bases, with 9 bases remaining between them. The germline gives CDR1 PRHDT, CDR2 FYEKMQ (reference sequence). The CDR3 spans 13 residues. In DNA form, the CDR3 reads TGTGCCAGCAGCTTGGCCGGGAGCTACGAGCAGTACTTC. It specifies CASSLAGSYEQYF.

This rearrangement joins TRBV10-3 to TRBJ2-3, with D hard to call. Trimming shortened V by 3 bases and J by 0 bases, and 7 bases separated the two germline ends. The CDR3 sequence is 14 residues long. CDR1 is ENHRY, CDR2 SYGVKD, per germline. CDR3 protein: CAISDSTSTDTQYF. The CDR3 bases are TGTGCCATCAGTGACAGTACTAGCACAGATACGCAGTATTTT.

The CDR3 spells CASSQGQGAGETQYF. CDR3 in DNA: TGCGCCAGCAGCCAAGGACAGGGGGCAGGAGAGACCCAGTACTTC. V is TRBV4-1 and J is TRBJ2-5, with 10 bases lining up with TRBD1. The V segment lost 1 base and the J segment 4 bases; nucleotides outside the gene matches: 3. CDR3 size: 15 residues. Germline V gene data show CDR1 as MGHRA and CDR2 as YSYEKL.

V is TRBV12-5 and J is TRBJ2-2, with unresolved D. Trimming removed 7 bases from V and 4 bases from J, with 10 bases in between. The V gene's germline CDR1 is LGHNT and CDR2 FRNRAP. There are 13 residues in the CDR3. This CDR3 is CASDLVGTGELFF. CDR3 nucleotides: TGTGCTAGTGACCTTGTGGGCACCGGGGAGCTGTTTTTT.

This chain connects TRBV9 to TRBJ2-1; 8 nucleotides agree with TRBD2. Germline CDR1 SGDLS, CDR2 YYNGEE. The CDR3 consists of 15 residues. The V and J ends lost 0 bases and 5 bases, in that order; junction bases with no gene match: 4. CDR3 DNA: TGTGCCAGCAGCGTAGTAGCGGGGAGGCACAATGAGCAGTTCTTC. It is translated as CASSVVAGRHNEQFF.

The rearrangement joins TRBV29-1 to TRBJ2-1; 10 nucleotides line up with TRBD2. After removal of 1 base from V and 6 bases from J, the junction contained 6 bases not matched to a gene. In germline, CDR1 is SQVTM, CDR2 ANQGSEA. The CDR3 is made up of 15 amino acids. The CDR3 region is CSVEGGLAGANEQFF. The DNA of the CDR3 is TGCAGCGTTGAAGGAGGTCTAGCGGGGGCCAATGAGCAGTTCTTC.

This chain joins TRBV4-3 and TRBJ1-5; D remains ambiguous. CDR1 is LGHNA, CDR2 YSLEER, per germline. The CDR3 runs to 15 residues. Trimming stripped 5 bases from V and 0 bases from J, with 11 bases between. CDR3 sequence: CASSSGRYSNQPQHF. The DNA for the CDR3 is TGCGCCAGCAGCTCTGGACGGTATAGCAATCAGCCCCAGCATTTT.

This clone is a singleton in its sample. CDR3 coding DNA: TGTGCCAGCAGCCATCAGGGGGCTGGGAGCTCCTACGAGCAGTACTTC. This gives the protein CASSHQGAGSSYEQYF. The chain employs TRBV7-9 and TRBJ2-7; 8 nucleotides match TRBD1. This CDR3 is built from 16 residues. With V trimmed by 5 bases and J by 0 bases, 9 bases remained unmatched. Germline assignment: CDR1 SEHNR and CDR2 FQNEAQ (reference sequence).

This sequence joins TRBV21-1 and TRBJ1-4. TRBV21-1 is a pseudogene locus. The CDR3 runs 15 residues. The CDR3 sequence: CASSIARAPSGKLFF. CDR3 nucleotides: TGTGCCAGCAGCATCGCCCGGGCCCCTTCGGGAAAACTGTTTTTT.

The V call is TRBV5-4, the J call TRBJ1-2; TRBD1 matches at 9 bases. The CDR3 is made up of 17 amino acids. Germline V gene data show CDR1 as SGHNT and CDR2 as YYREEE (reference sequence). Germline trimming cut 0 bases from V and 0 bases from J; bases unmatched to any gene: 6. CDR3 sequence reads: CASSLGGQGLTNYGYTF. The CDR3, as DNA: TGTGCCAGCAGCTTGGGGGGACAGGGCCTGACTAACTATGGCTACACCTTC.

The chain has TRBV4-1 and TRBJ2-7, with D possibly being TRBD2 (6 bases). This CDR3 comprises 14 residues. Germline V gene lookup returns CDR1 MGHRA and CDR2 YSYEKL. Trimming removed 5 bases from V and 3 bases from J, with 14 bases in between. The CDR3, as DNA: TGCGCCAGCAGCGCGGGACTCGGGGTCTACGAGCAGTACTTC. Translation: CASSAGLGVYEQYF.

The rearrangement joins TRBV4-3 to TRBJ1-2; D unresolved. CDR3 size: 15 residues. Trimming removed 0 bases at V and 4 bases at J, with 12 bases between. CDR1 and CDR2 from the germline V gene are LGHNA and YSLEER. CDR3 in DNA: TGCGCCAGCAGCCAAGATAGATTCGTGGGCTATGGCTACACCTTC. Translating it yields CASSQDRFVGYGYTF.

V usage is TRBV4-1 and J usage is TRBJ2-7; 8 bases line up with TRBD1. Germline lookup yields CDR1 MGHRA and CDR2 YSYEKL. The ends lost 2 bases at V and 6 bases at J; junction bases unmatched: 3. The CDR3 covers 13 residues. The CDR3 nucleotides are TGCGCCAGCAGCCAATACAGGGGGAGCGAGCAGTACTTC. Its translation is CASSQYRGSEQYF.